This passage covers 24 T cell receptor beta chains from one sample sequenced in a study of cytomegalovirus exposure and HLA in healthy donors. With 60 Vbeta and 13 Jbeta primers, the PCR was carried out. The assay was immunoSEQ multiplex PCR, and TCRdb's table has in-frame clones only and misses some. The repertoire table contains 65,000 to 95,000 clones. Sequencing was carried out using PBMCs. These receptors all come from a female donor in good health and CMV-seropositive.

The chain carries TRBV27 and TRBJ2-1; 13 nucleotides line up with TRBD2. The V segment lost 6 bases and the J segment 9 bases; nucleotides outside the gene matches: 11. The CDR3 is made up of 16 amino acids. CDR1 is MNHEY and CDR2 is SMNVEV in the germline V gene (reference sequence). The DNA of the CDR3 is TGTGCCAGCAGCCGACCACCGGGACTAGCGGGATCTGAGCAGTTCTTC. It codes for CASSRPPGLAGSEQFF.

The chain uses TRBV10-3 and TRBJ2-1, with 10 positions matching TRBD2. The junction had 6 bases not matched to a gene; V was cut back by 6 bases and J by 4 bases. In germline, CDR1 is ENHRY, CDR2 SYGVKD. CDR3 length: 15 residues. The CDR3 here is CAISPGTSAYNEQFF. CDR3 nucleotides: TGTGCCATCAGCCCCGGGACTAGCGCATACAATGAGCAGTTCTTC.

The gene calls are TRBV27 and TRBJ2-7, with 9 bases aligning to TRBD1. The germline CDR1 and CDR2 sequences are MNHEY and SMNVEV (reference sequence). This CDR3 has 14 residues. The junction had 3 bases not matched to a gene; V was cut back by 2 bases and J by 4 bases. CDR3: CASSLGQGWYEQYF. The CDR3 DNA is TGTGCCAGCAGTTTAGGACAGGGGTGGTACGAGCAGTACTTC.

This CDR3 reads CASSPGQGLGTQYF. CDR3 nucleotide sequence: TGTGCCAGCTCACCGGGACAGGGGCTAGGGACCCAGTACTTC. This sequence joins TRBV18 and TRBJ2-5; TRBD1 agrees at 10 bases. V shed 3 bases and J 7 bases; nucleotides not matched to a gene: 5. Germline-derived CDR1 and CDR2 are KGHSH and LQKENI. The CDR3 runs to 14 residues.

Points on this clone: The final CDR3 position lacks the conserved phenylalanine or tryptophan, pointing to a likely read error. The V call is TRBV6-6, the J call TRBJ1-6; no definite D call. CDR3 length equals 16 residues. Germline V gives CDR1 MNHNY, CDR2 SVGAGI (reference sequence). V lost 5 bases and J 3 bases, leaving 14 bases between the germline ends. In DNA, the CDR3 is TGTGCCAGCAGTCTCCCTCTGGAGGGCTATAATTCACCCCTCCACTCT. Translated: CASSLPLEGYNSPLHS.

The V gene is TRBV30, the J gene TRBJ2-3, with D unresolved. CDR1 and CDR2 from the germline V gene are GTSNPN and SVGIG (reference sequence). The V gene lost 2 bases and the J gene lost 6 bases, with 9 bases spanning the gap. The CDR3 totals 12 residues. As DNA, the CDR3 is TGTGCCTGGAGTCCTTTAATGGATACGCAGTATTTT. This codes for CAWSPLMDTQYF.

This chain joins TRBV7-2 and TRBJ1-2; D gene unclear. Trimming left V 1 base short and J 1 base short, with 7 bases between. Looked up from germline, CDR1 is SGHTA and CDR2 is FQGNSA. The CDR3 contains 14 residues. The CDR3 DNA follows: TGTGCCAGCAGCTTAGACCACAGTAACTATGGCTACACCTTC. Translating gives CASSLDHSNYGYTF.

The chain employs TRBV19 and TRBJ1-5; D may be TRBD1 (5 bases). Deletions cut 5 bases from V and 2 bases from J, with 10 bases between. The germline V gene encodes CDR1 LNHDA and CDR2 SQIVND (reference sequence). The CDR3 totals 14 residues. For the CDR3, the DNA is TGTGCCAGTAGTCGCAGGGAGGGCAATCAGCCCCAGCATTTT. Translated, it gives CASSRREGNQPQHF.

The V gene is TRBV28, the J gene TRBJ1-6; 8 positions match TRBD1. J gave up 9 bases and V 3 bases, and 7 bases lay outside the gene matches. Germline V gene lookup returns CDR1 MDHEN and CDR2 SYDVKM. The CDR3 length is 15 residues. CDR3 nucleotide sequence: TGTGCCAGCAGTTTGGCAACAGGGGGGGCTTCACCCCTCCACTTT. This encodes CASSLATGGASPLHF.

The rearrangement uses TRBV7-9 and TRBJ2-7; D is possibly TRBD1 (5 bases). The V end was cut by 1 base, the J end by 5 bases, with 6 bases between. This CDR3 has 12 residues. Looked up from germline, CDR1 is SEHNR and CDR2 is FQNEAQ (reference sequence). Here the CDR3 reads CASSLDRNEQYF. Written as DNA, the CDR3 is TGTGCCAGCAGCTTAGACAGGAACGAGCAGTACTTC.

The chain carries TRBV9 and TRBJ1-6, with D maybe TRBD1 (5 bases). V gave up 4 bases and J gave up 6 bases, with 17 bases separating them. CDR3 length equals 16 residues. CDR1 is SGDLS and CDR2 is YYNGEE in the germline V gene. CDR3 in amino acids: CASSPKGQGSNSPLHF. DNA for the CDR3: TGTGCCAGCAGCCCAAAAGGGCAGGGAAGTAATTCACCCCTCCACTTT.

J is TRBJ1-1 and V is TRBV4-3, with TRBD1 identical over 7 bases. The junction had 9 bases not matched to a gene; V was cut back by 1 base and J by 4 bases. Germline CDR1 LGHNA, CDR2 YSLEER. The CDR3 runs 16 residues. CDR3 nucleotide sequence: TGCGCCAGCAGCCAAGTCAAGGGGGCGAAATTCACTGAAGCTTTCTTT. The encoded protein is CASSQVKGAKFTEAFF.

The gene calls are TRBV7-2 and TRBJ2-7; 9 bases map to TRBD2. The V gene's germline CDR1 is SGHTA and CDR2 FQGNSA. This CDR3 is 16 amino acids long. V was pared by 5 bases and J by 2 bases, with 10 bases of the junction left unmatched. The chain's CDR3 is CASSPDQTSGTYEQYF. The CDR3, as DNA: TGTGCCAGCAGCCCCGACCAGACTAGCGGTACCTACGAGCAGTACTTC.

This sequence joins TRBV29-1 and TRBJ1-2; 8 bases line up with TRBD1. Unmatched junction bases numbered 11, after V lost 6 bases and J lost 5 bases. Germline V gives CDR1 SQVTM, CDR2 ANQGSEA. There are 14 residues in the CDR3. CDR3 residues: CSVTTGTGSYGYTF. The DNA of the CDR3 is TGCAGCGTGACAACCGGGACAGGCAGTTATGGCTACACCTTC. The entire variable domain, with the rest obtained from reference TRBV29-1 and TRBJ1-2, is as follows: SAVISQKPSRDICQRGTSLTIQCQVDSQVTMMFWYRQQPGQSLTLIATANQGSEATYESGFVIDKFPISRPNLTFSTLTVSNMSPEDSSIYLCSVTTGTGSYGYTFGSGTRLTVV.

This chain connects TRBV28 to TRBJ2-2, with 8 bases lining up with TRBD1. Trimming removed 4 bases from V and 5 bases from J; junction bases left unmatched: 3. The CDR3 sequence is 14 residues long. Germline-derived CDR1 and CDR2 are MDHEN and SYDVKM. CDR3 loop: CASSWQGATGELFF. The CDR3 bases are TGTGCCAGCAGTTGGCAGGGGGCGACCGGGGAGCTGTTTTTT.

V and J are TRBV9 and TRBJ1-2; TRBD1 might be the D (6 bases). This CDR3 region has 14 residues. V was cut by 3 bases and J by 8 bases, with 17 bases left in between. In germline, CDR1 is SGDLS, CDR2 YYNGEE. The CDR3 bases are TGTGCCAGCAGCGGTACAGGGACGGGAAGGGGCTACACCTTC. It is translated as CASSGTGTGRGYTF.

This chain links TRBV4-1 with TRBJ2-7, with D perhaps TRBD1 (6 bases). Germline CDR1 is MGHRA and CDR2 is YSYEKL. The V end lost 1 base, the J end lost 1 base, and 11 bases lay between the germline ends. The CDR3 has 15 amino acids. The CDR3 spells CASSQARGGSYEQYF. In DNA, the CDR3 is TGCGCCAGCAGCCAAGCCAGGGGCGGTTCCTACGAGCAGTACTTC.

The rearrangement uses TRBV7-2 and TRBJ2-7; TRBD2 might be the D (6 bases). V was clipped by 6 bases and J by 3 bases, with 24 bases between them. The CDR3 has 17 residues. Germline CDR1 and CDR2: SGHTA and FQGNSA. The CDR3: CASSNFLVAGSSYEQYF. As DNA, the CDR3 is TGTGCCAGCAGTAATTTCTTAGTTGCGGGGAGTAGCTACGAGCAGTACTTC.

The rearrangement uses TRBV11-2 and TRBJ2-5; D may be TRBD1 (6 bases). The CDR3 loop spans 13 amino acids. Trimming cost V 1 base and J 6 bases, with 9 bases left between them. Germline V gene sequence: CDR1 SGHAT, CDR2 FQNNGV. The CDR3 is CASSLGGQKTQYF. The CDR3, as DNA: TGTGCCAGCAGCTTAGGGGGACAAAAGACCCAGTACTTC.

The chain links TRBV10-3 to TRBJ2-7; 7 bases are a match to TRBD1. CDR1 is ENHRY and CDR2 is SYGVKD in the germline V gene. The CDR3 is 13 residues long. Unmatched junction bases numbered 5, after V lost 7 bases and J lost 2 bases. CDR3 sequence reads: CAITDRATYEQYF. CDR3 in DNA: TGTGCCATCACCGACAGGGCGACCTACGAGCAGTACTTC.

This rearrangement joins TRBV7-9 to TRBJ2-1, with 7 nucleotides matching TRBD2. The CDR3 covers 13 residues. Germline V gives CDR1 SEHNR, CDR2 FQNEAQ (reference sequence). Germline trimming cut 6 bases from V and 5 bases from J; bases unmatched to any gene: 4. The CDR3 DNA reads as TGTGCCAGCAGGGTCAGCGGGAACAATGAGCAGTTCTTC. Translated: CASRVSGNNEQFF.

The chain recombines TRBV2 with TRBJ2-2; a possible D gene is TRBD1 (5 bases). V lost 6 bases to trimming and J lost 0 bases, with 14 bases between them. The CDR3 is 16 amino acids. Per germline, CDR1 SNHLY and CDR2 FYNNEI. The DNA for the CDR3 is TGTGCCAGCAGGCGGACACCACCCCCGAACACCGGGGAGCTGTTTTTT. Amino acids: CASRRTPPPNTGELFF.

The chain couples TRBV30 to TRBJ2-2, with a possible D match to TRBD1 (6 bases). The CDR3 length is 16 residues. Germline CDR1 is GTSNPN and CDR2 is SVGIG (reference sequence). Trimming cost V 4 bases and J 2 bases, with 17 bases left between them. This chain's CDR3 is CAWKLRTAANTGELFF. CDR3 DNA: TGTGCCTGGAAATTAAGGACAGCAGCCAACACCGGGGAGCTGTTTTTT.

The CDR3: CASRRHGNEKLFF. The CDR3 DNA reads as TGTGCCAGTAGACGGCACGGGAATGAAAAACTGTTTTTT. The chain combines TRBV19 with TRBJ1-4; D gene uncertain. CDR3 length: 13 residues. Trimming pared 6 bases from V and 5 bases from J, leaving 10 bases between. Per the germline V gene, CDR1 is LNHDA and CDR2 is SQIVND (reference sequence).